This TCR beta chain was retrieved from a study of T cells in Graves' hyperthyroidism and ophthalmopathy. Study-wide results and limits: Blood also held most thyroid clonotypes expanded beyond 0.001.

The PBMCs were taken from about 10 ml of fresh peripheral blood. This CDR3 has 16 residues. V lost 0 bases and J lost 10; bases outside the gene matches: 11. Germline V gene sequence: CDR1 ENHRY, CDR2 SYGVKD. This clonotype was seen at least ten times. Antigen unknown. Amplification of TCR beta CDR3 regions used RNA as the template. Carried out on the TCR CDR3, a first-round RT-PCR used the HTBI primer set. TCRdb recomputed calls from the multiplex PCR reads with MiXCR, one row per CDR3 protein. Of over 450,000 distinct CDR3 sequences detected, over 13% appear once; the ten largest clones hold over 15%.

The sequenced sample consisted of blood. The sequence derives from a woman younger than 35 with Graves' hyperthyroidism. V and J are TRBV10-3 and TRBJ2-1; 8 nucleotides agree with TRBD1. The CDR3 sequence: CAISESIGQGWREQFF. CDR3 sequence (DNA): TGTGCCATCAGTGAGTCGATCGGACAGGGATGGCGGGAGCAGTTCTTC.